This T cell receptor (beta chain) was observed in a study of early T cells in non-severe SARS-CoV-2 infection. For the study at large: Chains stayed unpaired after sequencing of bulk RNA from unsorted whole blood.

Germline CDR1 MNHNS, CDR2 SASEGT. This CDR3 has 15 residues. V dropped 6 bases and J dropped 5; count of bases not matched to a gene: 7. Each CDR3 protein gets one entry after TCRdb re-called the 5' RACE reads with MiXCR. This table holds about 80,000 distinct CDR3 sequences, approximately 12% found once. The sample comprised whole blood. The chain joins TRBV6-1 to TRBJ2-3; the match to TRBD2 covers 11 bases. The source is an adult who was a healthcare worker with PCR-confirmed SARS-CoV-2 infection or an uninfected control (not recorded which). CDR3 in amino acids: CASSVLAGEEDTQYF. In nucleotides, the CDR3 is TGTGCCAGCAGCGTACTAGCGGGAGAGGAAGATACGCAGTATTTT.